The rows below give T cell receptor beta chains drawn from one sample of a study of shared clonotypes between healthy human individuals. Sequencing was performed with immunoSEQ multiplex PCR; in TCRdb, only in-frame clones are kept and a portion is missing. The table includes about 750,000 clones, 90% to 95% detected once. Specimen: naive CD8+ T cells sorted from blood. The receptor source for this set is a man aged 25-40 years in good health. CDR3s include the opening cysteine and the closing phenylalanine or tryptophan. D genes are given only for firm matches. Some rows mark clone size as missing; the rest say once, few, many or name a class of expanded clone.

size | J | V | D | CDR3 | DNA
. | TRBJ1-1 | TRBV7-9 | . | CASSTENTEAFF | TGTGCCAGCAGCACGGAGAACACTGAAGCTTTCTTT
. | TRBJ1-1 | TRBV19 | . | CASSNVNTEAFF | TGTGCCAGTAGTAATGTGAACACTGAAGCTTTCTTT
. | TRBJ2-1 | TRBV4-1 | . | CASSQGSGRPPNEQFF | TGCGCCAGCAGCCAAGGCTCGGGGCGCCCACCCAATGAGCAGTTCTTC
. | TRBJ2-1 | TRBV18 | . | CASSPLLGQLFDEQFF | TGTGCCAGCTCACCGCTCCTCGGACAGCTCTTCGATGAGCAGTTCTTC
. | TRBJ2-7 | TRBV9 | . | CASSENPGRETYEQYF | TGTGCCAGCAGCGAAAATCCGGGACGGGAGACCTACGAGCAGTACTTC
. | TRBJ2-5 | TRBV10-3 | . | CAIDDSGATNVETQYF | TGTGCCATCGATGATTCCGGGGCCACGAACGTAGAGACCCAGTACTTC
. | TRBJ2-3 | TRBV4-1 | . | CASSPEGGGTDTQYF | TGCGCCAGCAGCCCCGAGGGGGGGGGCACAGATACGCAGTATTTT
. | TRBJ2-1 | TRBV4-1 | TRBD2 | CASSQETSGISYNEQFF | TGCGCCAGCAGCCAAGAAACTAGCGGGATCTCCTACAATGAGCAGTTCTTC
. | TRBJ2-1 | TRBV11-2 | . | CASSFSGGSQNEQFF | TGTGCCAGCAGCTTTTCGGGTGGGAGTCAAAATGAGCAGTTCTTC
. | TRBJ2-7 | TRBV4-1 | . | CASSLGQLFSYEQYF | TGCGCCAGCAGCCTCGGACAGCTTTTCTCCTACGAGCAGTACTTC
. | TRBJ1-1 | TRBV7-9 | TRBD1 | CASSWTGTGLMNTEAFF | TGTGCCAGCAGCTGGACCGGGACAGGACTTATGAACACTGAAGCTTTCTTT
. | TRBJ2-1 | TRBV7-9 | . | CASSLAGLKVNEQFF | TGTGCCAGCAGCTTAGCTGGGCTAAAAGTCAATGAGCAGTTCTTC
. | TRBJ2-7 | TRBV7-6 | . | CASSVGDEQYF | TGTGCCAGCAGCGTAGGGGACGAGCAGTACTTC
. | TRBJ1-1 | TRBV2 | . | CASSERGSGTNTEAFF | TGTGCCAGCAGTGAAAGGGGGTCCGGGACGAACACTGAAGCTTTCTTT
. | TRBJ2-2 | TRBV29-1 | . | CSVWAVNTGELFF | TGCAGCGTTTGGGCCGTGAACACCGGGGAGCTGTTTTTT
. | TRBJ2-2 | TRBV2 | . | CASLESTGELFF | TGTGCCAGCTTGGAGAGCACCGGGGAGCTGTTTTTT
. | TRBJ2-1 | TRBV7-6 | TRBD2 | CASSPRTSGSRGGNEQFF | TGTGCCAGCAGTCCGAGGACTAGCGGGAGTAGGGGGGGCAATGAGCAGTTCTTC
. | TRBJ2-7 | TRBV11-2 | TRBD2 | CASSKSGSKYEQYF | TGTGCCAGCAGCAAAAGCGGGAGCAAGTACGAGCAGTACTTC
. | TRBJ2-1 | TRBV15 | TRBD1 | CATSRDGTVDEQFF | TGTGCCACCAGCAGAGACGGGACAGTGGATGAGCAGTTCTTC
. | TRBJ1-5 | TRBV5-6 | . | CASSPQGIQPQHF | TGTGCCAGCAGCCCCCAGGGGATCCAGCCCCAGCATTTT
. | TRBJ1-5 | TRBV2 | TRBD1 | CASLPGQGYQPQHF | TGTGCCAGCCTACCGGGACAGGGGTATCAGCCCCAGCATTTT
once | TRBJ2-5 | TRBV6-6 | . | CASSYGQEQETQYF | TGTGCCAGCAGTTACGGGCAGGAACAAGAGACCCAGTACTTC
. | TRBJ2-1 | TRBV7-2 | TRBD2 | CASSLGLADYNEQFF | TGTGCCAGCAGCTTAGGACTAGCGGACTACAATGAGCAGTTCTTC
. | TRBJ2-5 | TRBV6-1 | . | CASSEYVIGVQETQYF | TGTGCCAGCAGTGAATACGTCATCGGGGTCCAAGAGACCCAGTACTTC
. | TRBJ1-1 | TRBV7-9 | . | CASSSWGGYDFF | TGTGCCAGCAGTTCTTGGGGTGGGTACGACTTCTTT
. | TRBJ2-5 | TRBV7-9 | . | CASSLDSAGFMETQYF | TGTGCCAGCAGCTTAGACTCGGCCGGTTTCATGGAGACCCAGTACTTC
. | TRBJ2-1 | TRBV27 | TRBD2 | CASSFLAGGTYNEQFF | TGTGCCAGCAGTTTTCTAGCGGGAGGGACGTACAATGAGCAGTTCTTC
. | TRBJ2-3 | TRBV11-2 | . | CASSLILDLDTQYF | TGTGCCAGCAGCTTAATACTTGACTTGGATACGCAGTATTTT
. | TRBJ2-7 | TRBV19 | . | CASSSHYDIDSYEQYF | TGTGCCAGTAGTAGCCACTACGACATCGACTCCTACGAGCAGTACTTC
. | TRBJ2-1 | TRBV5-1 | TRBD2 | CASSLTGGPGNEQFF | TGCGCCAGCAGCTTGACGGGAGGGCCCGGAAATGAGCAGTTCTTC
. | TRBJ1-5 | TRBV27 | . | CASTGAQGQPQHF | TGTGCCAGCACCGGGGCGCAGGGTCAGCCCCAGCATTTT
. | TRBJ2-1 | TRBV11-2 | . | CASSLDLSEQFF | TGTGCCAGCAGCTTAGATCTTTCTGAGCAGTTCTTC
. | TRBJ1-1 | TRBV11-2 | . | CASSPEKGQSEAFF | TGTGCCAGCAGCCCCGAGAAAGGACAGAGTGAAGCTTTCTTT
. | TRBJ2-2 | TRBV6-5 | TRBD1 | CASSYGTGGTTGELFF | TGTGCCAGCAGTTACGGAACAGGGGGTACCACCGGGGAGCTGTTTTTT
. | TRBJ2-7 | TRBV28 | . | CASSLSQSGPSYEQYF | TGTGCCAGCAGTTTAAGTCAATCGGGACCGAGCTACGAGCAGTACTTC
. | TRBJ2-3 | TRBV6-4 | TRBD2 | CASKRRGGWGPYTDTQYF | TGTGCCAGCAAACGACGCGGGGGTTGGGGACCGTACACAGATACGCAGTATTTT
once | TRBJ2-2 | TRBV6-5 | . | CASSYSTEGGELFF | TGTGCCAGCAGTTACTCAACCGAGGGCGGGGAGCTGTTTTTT
. | TRBJ1-1 | TRBV28 | . | CASSLKAAYTEAFF | TGTGCCAGCAGTTTAAAGGCCGCTTACACTGAAGCTTTCTTT
. | TRBJ2-5 | TRBV5-4 | . | CASRGDFQETQYF | TGTGCCAGCAGAGGGGACTTCCAAGAGACCCAGTACTTC
. | TRBJ2-2 | TRBV11-2 | TRBD1 | CASSLGAGGLVTGELFF | TGTGCCAGCAGCTTAGGAGCAGGGGGCCTGGTCACCGGGGAGCTGTTTTTT
. | TRBJ2-2 | TRBV27 | TRBD2 | CASSSNSGGNTGELFF | TGTGCCAGCAGTTCTAATAGCGGGGGAAACACCGGGGAGCTGTTTTTT
few | TRBJ2-7 | TRBV7-3 | . | CASSPLPMGEQYF | TGTGCCAGCAGCCCCCTACCGATGGGCGAGCAGTACTTC
. | TRBJ2-1 | TRBV29-1 | . | CSVEYRAGFDEQFF | TGCAGCGTTGAATACAGGGCAGGTTTCGATGAGCAGTTCTTC
. | TRBJ2-2 | TRBV9 | TRBD1 | CASSSPGGTGELFF | TGTGCCAGCAGCTCCCCAGGGGGCACCGGGGAGCTGTTTTTT
. | TRBJ2-3 | TRBV9 | TRBD2 | CASSVKLAGGPPDTQYF | TGTGCCAGCAGCGTAAAACTAGCGGGAGGGCCACCAGATACGCAGTATTTT
. | TRBJ2-1 | TRBV27 | . | CASRTLGNEQFF | TGTGCCAGCAGGACCTTGGGGAATGAGCAGTTCTTC
. | TRBJ2-3 | TRBV6-6 | TRBD2 | CASSGTSGYTDTQYF | TGTGCCAGCAGTGGGACTAGCGGTTACACAGATACGCAGTATTTT
few | TRBJ1-1 | TRBV30 | . | CASRGTEAFF | TGTGCCTCCAGGGGAACTGAAGCTTTCTTT
few | TRBJ1-2 | TRBV29-1 | . | CSVDSNYGYTF | TGCAGCGTTGACAGTAACTATGGCTACACCTTC
few | TRBJ2-2 | TRBV7-9 | . | CASSGVTGELFF | TGTGCCAGCTCAGGGGTTACCGGGGAGCTGTTTTTT
. | TRBJ2-1 | TRBV27 | TRBD2 | CASSPTSSTGGRRNEQFF | TGTGCCAGCAGTCCAACCTCCTCAACGGGGGGACGGAGGAATGAGCAGTTCTTC
. | TRBJ1-4 | TRBV7-9 | . | CASSLRLRAGGNEKLFF | TGTGCCAGCAGCTTAAGATTGAGGGCCGGCGGTAATGAAAAACTGTTTTTT